Listed below are T cell receptor beta chains from one sample, sequenced in a study of T cell changes during pregnancy in multiple sclerosis. Measured with immunoSEQ multiplex PCR; TCRdb has only the in-frame clones, and not every one. The sample yields around 38,000 clones, about 92% seen once. The source was CD8+ T cells from peripheral blood mononuclear cells, collected in the third trimester of pregnancy. Receptors originate from a female donor with multiple sclerosis, enrolled in a pregnancy study. Each CDR3 is given with its conserved first and last residue. Fields, in order: CDR3 length, J gene, V gene, D gene, CDR3 protein. The D gene is left open where the match is weak.

12,TRBJ2-1,TRBV7-9,NA,CASRTGEYEQFF
12,TRBJ1-2,TRBV27,NA,CASRTGTWGYTF
15,TRBJ2-2,TRBV29-1,NA,CSVEDGGSNTGELFF
14,TRBJ1-2,TRBV4-2,NA,CASRELDRETRYTF
16,TRBJ2-7,TRBV28,TRBD2,CASSLLTSGIPYEQYF
14,TRBJ2-2,TRBV6-4,NA,CASSEDGGTGELFF
15,TRBJ2-5,TRBV4-1,TRBD1,CASSQIPDRGETQYF
17,TRBJ2-4,TRBV5-6,NA,CASSLAAGGGEGNIQYF
16,TRBJ2-7,TRBV19,TRBD1,CASSIGWGQDYYEQYF
13,TRBJ2-7,TRBV11-3,NA,CASRGTEGQRRYF